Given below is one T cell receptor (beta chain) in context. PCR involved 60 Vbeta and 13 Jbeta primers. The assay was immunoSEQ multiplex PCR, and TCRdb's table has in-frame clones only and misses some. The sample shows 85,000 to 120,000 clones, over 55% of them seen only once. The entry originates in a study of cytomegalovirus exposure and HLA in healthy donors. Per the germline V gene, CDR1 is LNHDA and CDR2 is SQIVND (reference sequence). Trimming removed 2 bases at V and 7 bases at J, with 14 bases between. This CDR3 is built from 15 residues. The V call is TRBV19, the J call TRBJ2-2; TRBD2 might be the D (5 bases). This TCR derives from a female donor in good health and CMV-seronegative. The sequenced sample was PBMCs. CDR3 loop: CASSISLGGSGELFF. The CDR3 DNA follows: TGTGCCAGTAGTATATCCCTCGGAGGCAGCGGGGAGCTGTTTTTT.